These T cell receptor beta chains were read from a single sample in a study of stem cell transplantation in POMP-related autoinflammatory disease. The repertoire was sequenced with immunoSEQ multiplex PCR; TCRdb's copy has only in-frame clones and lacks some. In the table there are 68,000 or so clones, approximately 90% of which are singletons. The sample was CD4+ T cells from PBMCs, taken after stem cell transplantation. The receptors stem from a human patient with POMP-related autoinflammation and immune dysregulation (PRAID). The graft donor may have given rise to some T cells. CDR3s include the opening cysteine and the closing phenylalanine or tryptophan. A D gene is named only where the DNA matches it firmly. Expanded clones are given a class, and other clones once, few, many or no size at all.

cdr3_nt: TGTGCCAGCAGTTACGCGTGGGCAGGGGATTCACCCCTCCACTTT
cdr3_aa: CASSYAWAGDSPLHF
j_call: TRBJ1-6
d_call: -
clone_size: -
v_call: TRBV6-5
cdr3_length: 15

cdr3_nt: TGTGCCACAAGGCAGAGCACAGATACGCAGTATTTT
cdr3_aa: CATRQSTDTQYF
j_call: TRBJ2-3
d_call: -
clone_size: -
v_call: TRBV28
cdr3_length: 12

cdr3_nt: TGTGCCAGCTCACCAGAAGACGCCGGGACAGGGGGCGCAAGTCGGGAGGGTCAGCCCCAGCATTTT
cdr3_aa: CASSPEDAGTGGASREGQPQHF
j_call: TRBJ1-5
d_call: TRBD1
clone_size: -
v_call: TRBV18
cdr3_length: 22

cdr3_nt: TGTGCCAGCTCGGTCAGCACAGATACGCAGTATTTT
cdr3_aa: CASSVSTDTQYF
j_call: TRBJ2-3
d_call: -
clone_size: -
v_call: TRBV18
cdr3_length: 12

cdr3_nt: TGTGCCAGCAGTTTATTTAATAGGGGCTACACCTTC
cdr3_aa: CASSLFNRGYTF
j_call: TRBJ1-2
d_call: -
clone_size: -
v_call: TRBV28
cdr3_length: 12

cdr3_nt: TGCAGCGTTGGGGGGGAGGGGAGCATCGGAAACACCATATATTTT
cdr3_aa: CSVGGEGSIGNTIYF
j_call: TRBJ1-3
d_call: -
clone_size: -
v_call: TRBV29-1
cdr3_length: 15

cdr3_nt: TGTGCCAGTACTAATCGCGGGAGAAGCACAGATACGCAGTATTTT
cdr3_aa: CASTNRGRSTDTQYF
j_call: TRBJ2-3
d_call: TRBD2
clone_size: -
v_call: TRBV19
cdr3_length: 15

cdr3_nt: TGTGCCAGCGGGATCTACAGGAGGGGCAATCAGCCCCAGCATTTT
cdr3_aa: CASGIYRRGNQPQHF
j_call: TRBJ1-5
d_call: -
clone_size: -
v_call: TRBV28
cdr3_length: 15

cdr3_nt: TGTGCCAGCAGCCAACGGGACGCTCGAGAGACCCAGTACTTC
cdr3_aa: CASSQRDARETQYF
j_call: TRBJ2-5
d_call: -
clone_size: -
v_call: TRBV7-9
cdr3_length: 14

cdr3_nt: TGCGCCAGCACCAACCCCGGGCCCGGGGCCGGGGAGCTGTTTTTT
cdr3_aa: CASTNPGPGAGELFF
j_call: TRBJ2-2
d_call: -
clone_size: once
v_call: TRBV5-1
cdr3_length: 15

cdr3_nt: TGTGCCATTACTAGACAGATCCCCTTCCTCTCGACTGGAAACACCATATATTTT
cdr3_aa: CAITRQIPFLSTGNTIYF
j_call: TRBJ1-3
d_call: -
clone_size: -
v_call: TRBV19
cdr3_length: 18

cdr3_nt: TGTGCCAGCTCACCCGGGACAGGGGGGCAAGAGACCCAGTACTTC
cdr3_aa: CASSPGTGGQETQYF
j_call: TRBJ2-5
d_call: TRBD1
clone_size: -
v_call: TRBV18
cdr3_length: 15

cdr3_nt: TGTGCCAGCACGGGACAGGGGGGCCCCGGGCCCCAGCATTTT
cdr3_aa: CASTGQGGPGPQHF
j_call: TRBJ1-5
d_call: TRBD1
clone_size: -
v_call: TRBV18
cdr3_length: 14

cdr3_nt: TGTGCCAGCATGGGGTATGGCTACACCTTC
cdr3_aa: CASMGYGYTF
j_call: TRBJ1-2
d_call: -
clone_size: once
v_call: TRBV6-5
cdr3_length: 10

cdr3_nt: TGCGCCAGCAGCAGGGACCCCCGCAGAGCGCAGTATTTT
cdr3_aa: CASSRDPRRAQYF
j_call: TRBJ2-3
d_call: -
clone_size: -
v_call: TRBV4-1
cdr3_length: 13

cdr3_nt: TGTGCCAGCAGCGGGGGGTACCCTGAAGCTTTCTTT
cdr3_aa: CASSGGYPEAFF
j_call: TRBJ1-1
d_call: -
clone_size: -
v_call: TRBV27
cdr3_length: 12

cdr3_nt: TGTGCCAGCAGCCCCGCCCTAGCGGGAGGGGGCAATGAGCAGTTCTTC
cdr3_aa: CASSPALAGGGNEQFF
j_call: TRBJ2-1
d_call: TRBD2
clone_size: -
v_call: TRBV7-8
cdr3_length: 16

cdr3_nt: TGTGCCAGCAGTGAGGACAGGGAAAACATTCAGTACTTC
cdr3_aa: CASSEDRENIQYF
j_call: TRBJ2-4
d_call: TRBD1
clone_size: -
v_call: TRBV2
cdr3_length: 13

cdr3_nt: TGTGCCAGCTCACTCGGGACTGTAATTAATGAAAAACTGTTTTTT
cdr3_aa: CASSLGTVINEKLFF
j_call: TRBJ1-4
d_call: -
clone_size: -
v_call: TRBV18
cdr3_length: 15

cdr3_nt: TGTGCCAGTAGTATGTTAACAGGGGCACAAGAGACCCAGTACTTC
cdr3_aa: CASSMLTGAQETQYF
j_call: TRBJ2-5
d_call: TRBD1
clone_size: -
v_call: TRBV19
cdr3_length: 15

cdr3_nt: TGTGCCAGCAGCCAAACAGCGGAGACCCAGTACTTC
cdr3_aa: CASSQTAETQYF
j_call: TRBJ2-5
d_call: -
clone_size: -
v_call: TRBV7-9
cdr3_length: 12

cdr3_nt: TGTGCCAGCAGCCCCCGTGGCACAGATACGCAGTATTTT
cdr3_aa: CASSPRGTDTQYF
j_call: TRBJ2-3
d_call: -
clone_size: once
v_call: TRBV3-1/TRBV3-2
cdr3_length: 13

cdr3_nt: TGTGCCAGCAGCTTAGGCAGGGGATATACTGAAGCTTTCTTT
cdr3_aa: CASSLGRGYTEAFF
j_call: TRBJ1-1
d_call: -
clone_size: -
v_call: TRBV5-4
cdr3_length: 14

cdr3_nt: TGTGCCATCAGTGAGTTTGGGGGGGATGTTGAAGCTTTCTTT
cdr3_aa: CAISEFGGDVEAFF
j_call: TRBJ1-1
d_call: -
clone_size: -
v_call: TRBV10-3
cdr3_length: 14